The present entry profiles one T cell receptor beta chain with its context. Per germline, CDR1 SGHRS and CDR2 YFSETQ. This CDR3 comprises 16 residues. Trimming shortened V by 5 bases and J by 6 bases, and 24 bases separated the two germline ends. The data originate from a study of blood T cell repertoires in COVID-19. Authors' analysis steps: Nucleated cell counts were estimated from reference gene primer amplification. The assay was immunoSEQ multiplex PCR, and TCRdb's table has in-frame clones only and misses some. V, J and clone size derive from that table, while D and trimming were established from the DNA sequence. The table lists just over 300,000 clones, roughly 87% of them singletons.

V is TRBV5-1 and J is TRBJ2-7; possibly TRBD2 for D (6 bases). Sequenced sample: peripheral blood. The clonotype was recovered from a man between 18 and 29 years old with active or convalescent COVID-19. CDR3 sequence (DNA): TGCGCCAGCAGGACGTCCCCGGGACTCTCTACGGGCGAGCAGTACTTC. Its translation: CASRTSPGLSTGEQYF. The entire variable domain, with the rest obtained from reference TRBV5-1 and TRBJ2-7, is as follows: KAGVTQTPRYLIKTRGQQVTLSCSPISGHRSVSWYQQTPGQGLQFLFEYFSETQRNKGNFPGRFSGRQFSNSRSEMNVSTLELGDSALYLCASRTSPGLSTGEQYFGPGTRLTVT.